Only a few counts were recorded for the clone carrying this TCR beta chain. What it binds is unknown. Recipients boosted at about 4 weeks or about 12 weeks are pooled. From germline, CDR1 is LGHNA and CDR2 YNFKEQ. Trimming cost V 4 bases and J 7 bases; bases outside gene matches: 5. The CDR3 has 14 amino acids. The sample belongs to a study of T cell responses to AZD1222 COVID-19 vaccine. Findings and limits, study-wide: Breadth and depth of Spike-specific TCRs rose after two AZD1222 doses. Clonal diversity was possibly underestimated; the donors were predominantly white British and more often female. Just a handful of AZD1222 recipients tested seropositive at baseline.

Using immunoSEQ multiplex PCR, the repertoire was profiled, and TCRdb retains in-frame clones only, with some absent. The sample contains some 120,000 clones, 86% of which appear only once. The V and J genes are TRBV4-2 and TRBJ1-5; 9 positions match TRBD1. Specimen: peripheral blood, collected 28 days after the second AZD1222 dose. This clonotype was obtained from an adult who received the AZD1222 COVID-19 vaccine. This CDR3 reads CASSLGTGLQPQHF. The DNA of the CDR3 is TGTGCCAGCAGCCTAGGGACAGGGTTACAGCCCCAGCATTTT.